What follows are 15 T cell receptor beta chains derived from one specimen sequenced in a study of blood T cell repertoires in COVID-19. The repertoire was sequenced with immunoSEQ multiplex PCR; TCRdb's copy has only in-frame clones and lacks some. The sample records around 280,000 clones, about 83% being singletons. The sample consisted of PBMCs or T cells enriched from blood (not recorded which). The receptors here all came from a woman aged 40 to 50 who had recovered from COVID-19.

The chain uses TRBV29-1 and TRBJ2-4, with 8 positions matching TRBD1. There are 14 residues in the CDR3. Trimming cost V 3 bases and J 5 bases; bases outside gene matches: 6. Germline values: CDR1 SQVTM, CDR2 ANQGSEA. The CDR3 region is CSVDPPGGENIQYF. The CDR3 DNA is TGCAGCGTTGACCCCCCAGGGGGCGAAAACATTCAGTACTTC. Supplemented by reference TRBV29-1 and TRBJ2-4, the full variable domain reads SAVISQKPSRDICQRGTSLTIQCQVDSQVTMMFWYRQQPGQSLTLIATANQGSEATYESGFVIDKFPISRPNLTFSTLTVSNMSPEDSSIYLCSVDPPGGENIQYFGAGTRLSVL.

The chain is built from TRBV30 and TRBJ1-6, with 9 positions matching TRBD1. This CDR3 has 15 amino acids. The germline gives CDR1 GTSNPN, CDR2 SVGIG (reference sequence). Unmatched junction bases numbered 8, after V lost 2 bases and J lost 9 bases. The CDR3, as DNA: TGTGCCTGGAGTCTTTGGGACAGGGAGAGTTCACCCCTCCACTTT. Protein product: CAWSLWDRESSPLHF.

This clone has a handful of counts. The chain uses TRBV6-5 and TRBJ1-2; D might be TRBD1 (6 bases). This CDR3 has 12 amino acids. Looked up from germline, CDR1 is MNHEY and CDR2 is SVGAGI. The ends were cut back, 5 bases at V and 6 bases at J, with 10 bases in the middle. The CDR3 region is CASSHKGDGYTF. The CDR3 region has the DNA TGTGCCAGCAGTCACAAGGGGGATGGCTACACCTTC.

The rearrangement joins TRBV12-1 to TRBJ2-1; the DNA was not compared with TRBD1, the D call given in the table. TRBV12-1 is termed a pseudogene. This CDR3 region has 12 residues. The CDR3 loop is CASRCSDNEQFF. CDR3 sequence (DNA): TGTGCCAGCCGCTGCTCAGACAATGAGCAGTTCTTC.

Written as DNA, the CDR3 is TGTGCCAGCATTGCAGGGGGAAGCTCTGGAAACACCATATATTTT. It encodes CASIAGGSSGNTIYF. The chain has TRBV28 and TRBJ1-3; 7 positions match TRBD1. After removal of 7 bases from V and 0 bases from J, the junction contained 6 bases not matched to a gene. The CDR3 is made up of 15 amino acids. CDR1 is MDHEN and CDR2 is SYDVKM in the germline V gene.

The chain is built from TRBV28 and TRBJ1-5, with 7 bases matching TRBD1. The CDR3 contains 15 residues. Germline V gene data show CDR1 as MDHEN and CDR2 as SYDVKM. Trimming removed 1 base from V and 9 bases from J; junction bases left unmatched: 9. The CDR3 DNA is TGTGCCAGCAGTTTATCCCCGACAGGGTACACGCCCCAGCATTTT. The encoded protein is CASSLSPTGYTPQHF.

The CDR3 bases are TGTGCCTGGGGGACAGGGATTACTGGAAACACCATATATTTT. Amino acids: CAWGTGITGNTIYF. V is TRBV30 and J is TRBJ1-3, with 9 nucleotides matching TRBD1. The CDR3 runs to 14 residues. V was clipped by 5 bases and J by 2 bases; unmatched bases: 4. CDR1 and CDR2 (germline): GTSNPN, SVGIG (reference sequence).

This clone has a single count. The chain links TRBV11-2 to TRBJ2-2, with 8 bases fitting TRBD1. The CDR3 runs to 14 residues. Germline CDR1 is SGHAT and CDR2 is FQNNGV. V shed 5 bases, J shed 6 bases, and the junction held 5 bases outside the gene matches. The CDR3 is CASSPTTGAGELFF. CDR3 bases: TGTGCCAGCAGCCCGACGACAGGGGCCGGGGAGCTGTTTTTT.

Here the CDR3 DNA reads TGTGCCAGCAGTAACAGGGGGCCCTATGGCTACACCTTC. Protein: CASSNRGPYGYTF. The chain has TRBV28 and TRBJ1-2; 9 nucleotides match TRBD1. Trimming cost V 5 bases and J 4 bases; bases outside gene matches: 2. Per the germline V gene, CDR1 is MDHEN and CDR2 is SYDVKM. The CDR3 covers 13 residues.

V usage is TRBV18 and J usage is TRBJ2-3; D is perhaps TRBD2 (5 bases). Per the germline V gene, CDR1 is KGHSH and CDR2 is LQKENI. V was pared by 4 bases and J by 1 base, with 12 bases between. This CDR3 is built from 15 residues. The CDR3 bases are TGTGCCAGCTCACGCTCGCACGGGGGCACAGATACGCAGTATTTT. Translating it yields CASSRSHGGTDTQYF.

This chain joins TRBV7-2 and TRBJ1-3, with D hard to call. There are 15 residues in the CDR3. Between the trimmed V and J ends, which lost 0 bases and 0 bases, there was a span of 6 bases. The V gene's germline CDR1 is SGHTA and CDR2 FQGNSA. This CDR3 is CASSLASVSGNTIYF. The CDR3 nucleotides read TGTGCCAGCAGCTTAGCATCAGTCTCTGGAAACACCATATATTTT. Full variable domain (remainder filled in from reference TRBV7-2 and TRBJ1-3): GAGVSQSPSNKVTEKGKDVELRCDPISGHTALYWYRQSLGQGLEFLIYFQGNSAPDKSGLPSDRFSAERTGGSVSTLTIQRTQQEDSAVYLCASSLASVSGNTIYFGEGSWLTVV.

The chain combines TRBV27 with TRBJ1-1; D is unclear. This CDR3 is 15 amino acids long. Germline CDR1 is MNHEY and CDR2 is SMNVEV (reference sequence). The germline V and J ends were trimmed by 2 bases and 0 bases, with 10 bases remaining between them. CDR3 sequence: CASSLNPSLNTEAFF. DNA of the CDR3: TGTGCCAGCAGTTTAAACCCCAGTTTGAACACTGAAGCTTTCTTT.

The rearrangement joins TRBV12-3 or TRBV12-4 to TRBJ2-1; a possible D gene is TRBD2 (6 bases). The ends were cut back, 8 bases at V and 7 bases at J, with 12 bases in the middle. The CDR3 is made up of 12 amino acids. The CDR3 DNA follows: TGTGCCAGCGGGCGACGGGAGAATGAGCAGTTCTTC. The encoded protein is CASGRRENEQFF.

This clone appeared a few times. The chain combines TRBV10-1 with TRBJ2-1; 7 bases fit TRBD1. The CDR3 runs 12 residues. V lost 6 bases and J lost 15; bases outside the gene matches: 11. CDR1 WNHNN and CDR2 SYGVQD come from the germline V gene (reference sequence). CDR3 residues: CASSEGALPPFF. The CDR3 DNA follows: TGCGCCAGCAGCGAGGGGGCCCTTCCTCCGTTCTTC.

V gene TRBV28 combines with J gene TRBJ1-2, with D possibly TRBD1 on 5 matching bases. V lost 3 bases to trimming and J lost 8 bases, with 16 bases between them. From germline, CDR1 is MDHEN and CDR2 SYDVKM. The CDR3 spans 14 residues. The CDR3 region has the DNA TGTGCCAGCAGTTTTGCAGGGAGGGTGGGAGGCTACACCTTC. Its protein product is CASSFAGRVGGYTF.